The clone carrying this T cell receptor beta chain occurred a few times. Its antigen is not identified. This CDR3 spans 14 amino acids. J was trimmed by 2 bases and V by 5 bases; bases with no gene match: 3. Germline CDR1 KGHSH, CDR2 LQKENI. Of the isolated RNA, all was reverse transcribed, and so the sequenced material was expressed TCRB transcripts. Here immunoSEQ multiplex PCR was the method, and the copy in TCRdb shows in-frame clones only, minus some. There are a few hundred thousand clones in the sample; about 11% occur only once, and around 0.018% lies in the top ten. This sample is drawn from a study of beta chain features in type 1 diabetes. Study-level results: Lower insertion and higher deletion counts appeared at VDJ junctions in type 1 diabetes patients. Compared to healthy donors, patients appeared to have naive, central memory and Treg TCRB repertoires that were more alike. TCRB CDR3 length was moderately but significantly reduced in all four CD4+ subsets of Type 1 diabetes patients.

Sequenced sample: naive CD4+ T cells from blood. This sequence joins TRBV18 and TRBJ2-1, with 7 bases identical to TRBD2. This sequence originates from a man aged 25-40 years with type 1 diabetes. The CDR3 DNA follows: TGTGCCAGCTCAAGTGCGGGGGCCTACAATGAGCAGTTCTTC. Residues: CASSSAGAYNEQFF.